The 6 T cell receptor beta chains in this list originate from one sample, sequenced in a study of blood T cells in healthy people across ages. For the second PCR, which ran for about 7 to 11 cycles, a sample-barcoded 5' primer and a J-beta primer mix were used. TCRdb reanalysed the 5' RACE reads using MiXCR and keeps one entry per CDR3 protein. The data hold roughly 500,000 distinct CDR3 sequences, with 25% to 30% observed a single time. The specimen sequenced was blood. The receptors were gathered from a woman aged 65 to 85 in good health.

This clonotype was recorded a few times. CDR3: CSARDSKTGPEKLFF. CDR3 in DNA: TGCAGTGCTAGAGATAGCAAGACAGGGCCTGAAAAACTGTTTTTT. The rearrangement joins TRBV20-1 to TRBJ1-4; TRBD1 matches 7 bases. Trimming removed 0 bases from V and 7 bases from J; junction bases left unmatched: 8. The length of the CDR3 is 15 residues. The germline V gene has CDR1 DFQATT and CDR2 SNEGSKA (reference sequence).

This clonotype was seen only a few times. CDR3 sequence reads: CSAPAGQGVGELFF. The CDR3 nucleotides read TGCAGTGCCCCAGCCGGACAGGGGGTCGGGGAGCTGTTTTTT. J is TRBJ2-2 and V is TRBV20-1; TRBD1 matches 10 bases. Looked up from germline, CDR1 is DFQATT and CDR2 is SNEGSKA (reference sequence). There are 14 residues in the CDR3. With V trimmed by 6 bases and J by 7 bases, 8 bases remained unmatched.

The rearrangement links TRBV5-1 to TRBJ2-1, with 9 bases fitting TRBD2. Looked up from germline, CDR1 is SGHRS and CDR2 is YFSETQ. Trimming took 0 bases from V and 4 from J; bases not matched to a gene: 5. The CDR3 covers 16 residues. As DNA, the CDR3 is TGCGCCAGCAGCTTGGAGGGTAGCGGGAGATACAATGAGCAGTTCTTC. This gives the protein CASSLEGSGRYNEQFF.

This clonotype came up a few times. This chain uses TRBV13 with TRBJ2-7; 8 bases fit TRBD1. V was clipped by 0 bases and J by 0 bases; unmatched bases: 4. CDR1 PRHDT and CDR2 FYEKMQ come from the germline V gene (reference sequence). This CDR3 is built from 16 residues. Here the CDR3 DNA reads TGTGCCAGCAGCTTAGGGGGACAGGCCATCTCCTACGAGCAGTACTTC. Protein sequence: CASSLGGQAISYEQYF.

The chain has TRBV7-2 and TRBJ1-2, with 10 nucleotides matching TRBD1. The CDR3 contains 16 residues. Germline V gene sequence: CDR1 SGHTA, CDR2 FQGNSA. The V segment lost 5 bases and the J segment 6 bases; nucleotides outside the gene matches: 12. Written as DNA, the CDR3 is TGTGCCAGCAGCCAAAGGACAGGGGGAGAGTTTAATGGCTACACCTTC. Translating gives CASSQRTGGEFNGYTF.

This sequence joins TRBV7-2 and TRBJ1-5; D ambiguous. CDR1 is SGHTA, CDR2 FQGNSA, per germline. There are 15 residues in the CDR3. V gave up 1 base and J gave up 4 bases, with 11 bases separating them. CDR3 protein: CASSLGRGMNQPQHF. The CDR3 DNA reads TGTGCCAGCAGCTTAGGTAGAGGGATGAATCAGCCCCAGCATTTT.